This T cell receptor beta chain emerged from a study of T-cell memory formation after mild COVID-19 listed by TCRdb under 2021. Regarding the research as a whole: Most TCR sequence clusters were specific to one of the two donors. Longitudinal TCRalpha and TCRbeta repertoire sequencing tracked T-cell clones expanding and contracting after mild COVID-19 in a couple of donors. The cohort comprised two young, previously healthy adult volunteers, one female and one male. Results the study describes overall, beyond this receptor: Some responding clones were detected in pre-infection memory, which suggested that pre-existing cross-reactive memory T cells had joined the SARS-CoV-2 response. Clones that contracted from day 15 to 85 showed balanced CD4/CD8 phenotypes, whereas a second wave of clones that expanded from day 15 to 37 leaned towards CD4+. Whether the second-wave clones peaking on day 37 were SARS-CoV-2 specific was not confirmed. Contracting CD4+ clones turned up mainly in the CM and EM memory subsets, whereas EMRA was where CD8+ clones were enriched. Only a couple of mild cases were covered in the study, and larger cohorts including severe cases with pre-infection samples were considered necessary.

PBMCs were isolated by Ficoll-Paque density gradient centrifugation. The germline ends are 4 bases apart after V is trimmed by 0 bases and J by 10 bases. The CDR3 runs 11 amino acids, cysteine and phenylalanine included. The kept DNA is CDR3 alone, 33 bases in frame from the first base. Based on the germline V gene, the CDR1 and CDR2 sequences are SGHRS and YFSETQ. Reads for this sample came from an Illumina NovaSeq 6000. TCRalpha and TCRbeta cDNA libraries were constructed by 5'RACE with constant-segment primers, with sample barcodes and unique molecular identifiers being introduced. Trizol reagent was used to extract RNA from every sample. Libraries were amplified in two PCR steps, with a second sample barcode and Illumina TruSeq adapters added in the second step. The libraries were sequenced on an Illumina NovaSeq using 2 x 150 bp paired-end reads. Per the original workflow: Demultiplexing of reads and collapsing into UMI-guided consensus sequences were performed with migec v1.2.7. Using mixcr v2.1.11, UMI consensuses were aligned to TRA and TRB V and J templates and then assembled into clonotypes. A clonotype was counted as expanded or contracted only if both edgeR and NoisET called the change significant, with noise models trained on biological replicates. edgeR calls used a false discovery rate-adjusted p below 0.01 and a log2 fold-change threshold of 1. As an exploratory analysis of dynamics, max-normalized trajectories of the 1000 most abundant clonotypes were examined with PCA combined with hierarchical clustering. Each responding clone was given a CD4 or CD8 phenotype based on the CD4+ and CD8+ repertoires, which had been sequenced separately. TCRdb took the public reads, trimmed them with fastp at Q25, ran MiXCR for clone calling and kept in-frame beta chains. A single entry per CDR3 protein holds the most common genes and DNA from its merged rows. The V and J calls here are based on TCRdb, not the publication. For this sample there are 300,000 to 400,000 distinct CDR3 sequences; 25% to 30% appear just once. Of the sample, approximately 12% is held by the ten largest clones.

This clonotype was seen a few times. The antigen this receptor binds is unknown. Base qualities are not recorded, but no much larger clone differs from it by a single base. The chain is assembled from TRBV5-1 and TRBJ2-2, with the D gene call left open. This clonotype was sampled from an adult woman who had mild COVID-19 (a few samples of this study predate the infection). The sample titles of this study are shuffled in the database, so cell type and time point are left out; the donor was told from shared clones. Sequenced: PBMCs or a T cell subset sorted from them (not recorded which). The CDR3 region: CASSLALELFF. Read as DNA, the sequence is TGCGCCAGCAGCTTGGCCCTGGAGCTGTTTTTT.